This T cell receptor (beta chain) was captured in a study of somatic mutations in cytotoxic T cells in rheumatoid arthritis. Method: immunoSEQ multiplex PCR; TCRdb's copy keeps in-frame clones and lacks some. The profile shows about 6,400 clones, approximately 65% of them singletons. Trimming cost V 2 bases and J 3 bases; bases outside gene matches: 7. The CDR3 totals 15 residues. CDR1 SGHNT and CDR2 YYREEE come from the germline V gene (reference sequence). This clone was recorded once. Once isolated by positive magnetic bead selection, the CD4+ and CD8+ cells had their purity checked by flow cytometry.

The sequence derives from a woman aged 45-59 years in good health. The specimen was CD8+ T cells sorted from blood. The chain carries TRBV5-4 and TRBJ2-7, with 8 nucleotides matching TRBD1. CDR3 nucleotides: TGTGCCAGCAGCTTATACTCCGGGACAGGCTACGAGCAGTACTTC. It translates to CASSLYSGTGYEQYF. The full variable domain, in which reference TRBV5-4 and TRBJ2-7 provide the parts outside the CDR3, is ETGVTQSPTHLIKTRGQQVTLRCSSQSGHNTVSWYQQALGQGPQFIFQYYREEENGRGNFPPRFSGLQFPNYSSELNVNALELDDSALYLCASSLYSGTGYEQYFGPGTRLTVT.